The rows below give T cell receptor beta chains drawn from one sample of a study of T and B cells in COVID-19 patients. TCRdb re-called the multiplex PCR reads with MiXCR, one entry per CDR3 protein. This sample has 15,000 to 20,000 distinct CDR3 sequences, with 30% to 45% found just once. The sequenced sample was blood. The receptors were sampled from a human donor with active COVID-19. CDR3s include the opening cysteine and the closing phenylalanine or tryptophan. D genes are given only for firm matches. Clone size appears in some rows only: once, few, many, or a class for an expanded clone.

v_call: TRBV19
clone_size: few
d_call: -
j_call: TRBJ1-2
cdr3_nt: TGTGCCAGTAGTATAGATGTGCGGGCTGCCTATGGCTACACCTTC
cdr3_aa: CASSIDVRAAYGYTF

v_call: TRBV10-1
clone_size: few
d_call: TRBD2
j_call: TRBJ2-1
cdr3_nt: TGCGCCAGCAGAGAAGCGGGGTTTGAGCAGTTCTTC
cdr3_aa: CASREAGFEQFF

v_call: TRBV19
clone_size: medium-sized
d_call: TRBD1
j_call: TRBJ1-4
cdr3_nt: TGTGCCAGTAGCTCGAAGGACAGGGGGAATGAAAAACTGTTTTTT
cdr3_aa: CASSSKDRGNEKLFF

v_call: TRBV12-3/TRBV12-4
clone_size: -
d_call: TRBD1
j_call: TRBJ1-5
cdr3_nt: TGTGCCAGCAGAACAGGGGATCAGCCCCAGCATTTT
cdr3_aa: CASRTGDQPQHF

v_call: TRBV27
clone_size: -
d_call: -
j_call: TRBJ2-3
cdr3_nt: TGTGCCAGCCGTCCCTTATGGGAGGAAGATACGCAGTATTTT
cdr3_aa: CASRPLWEEDTQYF

v_call: TRBV20-1
clone_size: -
d_call: -
j_call: TRBJ1-6
cdr3_nt: TGCAGTGCCCCACCGGGGGGGAGCTCCTATAATTCACCCCTCCACTTT
cdr3_aa: CSAPPGGSSYNSPLHF

v_call: TRBV7-9
clone_size: -
d_call: -
j_call: TRBJ2-1
cdr3_nt: TGTGCCAGCAGCTACCTAATTGTAAACAATGAGCAGTTCTTC
cdr3_aa: CASSYLIVNNEQFF

v_call: TRBV19
clone_size: few
d_call: TRBD1
j_call: TRBJ1-4
cdr3_nt: TGTGCCAGTAGTATGGGGGGACAGGGTAAAGCGAATGAAAAACTGTTTTTT
cdr3_aa: CASSMGGQGKANEKLFF

v_call: TRBV6-5
clone_size: few
d_call: -
j_call: TRBJ2-5
cdr3_nt: TGTGCCAGCAGTCAAGGGGGGGGGCGGCACCAAGAGACCCAGTACTTC
cdr3_aa: CASSQGGGRHQETQYF

v_call: TRBV29-1
clone_size: medium-sized
d_call: -
j_call: TRBJ1-1
cdr3_nt: TGCAGCGTCCGACAGGAAATGAACACTGAAGCTTTCTTT
cdr3_aa: CSVRQEMNTEAFF

v_call: TRBV29-1
clone_size: medium-sized
d_call: -
j_call: TRBJ2-7
cdr3_nt: TGCAGCGTTGAAGGCGGTAGGGGGTCGGACGAGCAGTACTTC
cdr3_aa: CSVEGGRGSDEQYF

v_call: TRBV6-1
clone_size: -
d_call: -
j_call: TRBJ1-1
cdr3_nt: TGTGCCAGCGGTGGGTGGCAGCAGGAGATAGAAGCTTTCTTT
cdr3_aa: CASGGWQQEIEAFF

v_call: TRBV6-6
clone_size: -
d_call: TRBD2
j_call: TRBJ2-3
cdr3_nt: TGTGCCAGCAGTCGGGGACTATCAAGTCCCGAAGATACGCAGTATTTT
cdr3_aa: CASSRGLSSPEDTQYF

v_call: TRBV7-9
clone_size: -
d_call: -
j_call: TRBJ2-7
cdr3_nt: TGTGCCAGCAGCTTTGAAGGACACGGGTTTGGCGAGCAGTACTTC
cdr3_aa: CASSFEGHGFGEQYF

v_call: TRBV6-5
clone_size: medium-sized
d_call: -
j_call: TRBJ2-1
cdr3_nt: TGTGCCAGCAGTTACTCGGGGAACAATGAGCAGTTCTTC
cdr3_aa: CASSYSGNNEQFF

v_call: TRBV18
clone_size: -
d_call: TRBD1
j_call: TRBJ2-1
cdr3_nt: TGTGCCAGCTCACCGCTAGTGACAGGGGACAATGAGCAGTTCTTC
cdr3_aa: CASSPLVTGDNEQFF

v_call: TRBV5-6
clone_size: -
d_call: -
j_call: TRBJ2-5
cdr3_nt: TGTGCCAGCAGGTGGGAAGGACTGAGCCCACGGACCCAGTACTTC
cdr3_aa: CASRWEGLSPRTQYF

v_call: TRBV12-3/TRBV12-4
clone_size: few
d_call: TRBD2
j_call: TRBJ2-7
cdr3_nt: TGTGCCAGCAGCACTAGCGGGGGTAGCGAGCAGTACTTC
cdr3_aa: CASSTSGGSEQYF

v_call: TRBV11-1
clone_size: -
d_call: TRBD2
j_call: TRBJ2-5
cdr3_nt: TGTGCCAGCAGCCTAAGGGGGAGCGGGGGGGCCCGGTCCGGGGAGACCCAGTACTTC
cdr3_aa: CASSLRGSGGARSGETQYF

v_call: TRBV5-1
clone_size: -
d_call: -
j_call: TRBJ1-4
cdr3_nt: TGCGCCAGCAGCATTGACCTCTCGCTCGGTGAAAAACTGTTTTTT
cdr3_aa: CASSIDLSLGEKLFF

v_call: TRBV15
clone_size: -
d_call: -
j_call: TRBJ2-7
cdr3_nt: TGTGCCACCAGCAGAGACCAAAATACCCCGGGGACGTTGGAGCAGTACTTC
cdr3_aa: CATSRDQNTPGTLEQYF

v_call: TRBV6-6
clone_size: medium-sized
d_call: TRBD1
j_call: TRBJ2-1
cdr3_nt: TGTGCCAGCAGTTGGACAGGGGATGAGCAGTTCTTC
cdr3_aa: CASSWTGDEQFF

v_call: TRBV6-1
clone_size: -
d_call: TRBD2
j_call: TRBJ2-3
cdr3_nt: TGTGCCAGCAGTGAAGCCCTGCGGGGGGGCACAGATACGCAGTATTTT
cdr3_aa: CASSEALRGGTDTQYF

v_call: TRBV21-1
clone_size: -
d_call: -
j_call: TRBJ1-2
cdr3_nt: TGTGCCAGCAGCAAAATCACAGTTGAGCCCTATGGCTACACCTTC
cdr3_aa: CASSKITVEPYGYTF

v_call: TRBV20-1
clone_size: -
d_call: -
j_call: TRBJ2-2
cdr3_nt: TGCAGTGCTAGGGGGGGACCGAACACCGGGGAGCTGTTTTTT
cdr3_aa: CSARGGPNTGELFF

v_call: TRBV4-3
clone_size: -
d_call: TRBD1
j_call: TRBJ2-7
cdr3_nt: TGCGCCAGCAGCCAAGATGAAACAGGGGCGGCCTACGAGCAGTACTTC
cdr3_aa: CASSQDETGAAYEQYF

v_call: TRBV4-3
clone_size: few
d_call: TRBD1
j_call: TRBJ2-7
cdr3_nt: TGCGCCAGCAGCCAAGATTTGACAGGGGTATCCTACGAGCAGTACTTC
cdr3_aa: CASSQDLTGVSYEQYF

v_call: TRBV6-1
clone_size: few
d_call: -
j_call: TRBJ2-1
cdr3_nt: TGTGCCAGCAGTGAAGGGACTACCGGGCAGTTCTTC
cdr3_aa: CASSEGTTGQFF

v_call: TRBV6-5
clone_size: few
d_call: -
j_call: TRBJ1-4
cdr3_nt: TGTGCCAGCAGTTACTCGAGTAGGGGTGAAAAACTGTTTTTT
cdr3_aa: CASSYSSRGEKLFF

v_call: TRBV19
clone_size: -
d_call: -
j_call: TRBJ2-7
cdr3_nt: TGTGCCAGCAGTGAAGCGCCACTAGTGAGGAGCTCCTACGAGCAGTACTTC
cdr3_aa: CASSEAPLVRSSYEQYF

v_call: TRBV7-2
clone_size: -
d_call: -
j_call: TRBJ2-3
cdr3_nt: TGTGCCAGCAGCTTAGCGGGCGGCCTGAGCACAGATACGCAGTATTTT
cdr3_aa: CASSLAGGLSTDTQYF

v_call: TRBV6-5
clone_size: -
d_call: -
j_call: TRBJ1-1
cdr3_nt: TGTGCCAGCAGCCCACAGGGTTGGGAGTCGGACATTGAAGCTTTCTTT
cdr3_aa: CASSPQGWESDIEAFF

v_call: TRBV7-6
clone_size: few
d_call: TRBD1
j_call: TRBJ2-3
cdr3_nt: TGTGCCAGCAGCCCCGAAGGGGGCCTCACAGATACGCAGTATTTT
cdr3_aa: CASSPEGGLTDTQYF

v_call: TRBV28
clone_size: once
d_call: TRBD1
j_call: TRBJ1-1
cdr3_nt: TGTGCCAGCAGTCCCGGGACAGGGTGGGTGAACACTGAAGCTTTCTTT
cdr3_aa: CASSPGTGWVNTEAFF

v_call: TRBV19
clone_size: -
d_call: TRBD2
j_call: TRBJ2-6
cdr3_nt: TGTGCCAGTAGTATACTAGCGGGGGGGCTCGGGGCCAACGTCCTGACTTTC
cdr3_aa: CASSILAGGLGANVLTF

v_call: TRBV6-5
clone_size: medium-sized
d_call: -
j_call: TRBJ2-1
cdr3_nt: TGTGCCAGCAGTTATGGGTGGAATGAGCAGTTCTTC
cdr3_aa: CASSYGWNEQFF

v_call: TRBV6-1
clone_size: -
d_call: TRBD2
j_call: TRBJ2-7
cdr3_nt: TGTGCCAGCAGTGAAGCGCTTCTAGCGGGGGGCCTATTGGAGCAGTACTTC
cdr3_aa: CASSEALLAGGLLEQYF

v_call: TRBV5-3
clone_size: -
d_call: -
j_call: TRBJ1-6
cdr3_nt: TGTGCCAGAAGCAACAGGGAATCCGGGAGCAATTCACCCCTCCACTTT
cdr3_aa: CARSNRESGSNSPLHF

v_call: TRBV19
clone_size: medium-sized
d_call: -
j_call: TRBJ2-7
cdr3_nt: TGTGCCAGTAGTAGACAAGAGGGTACCTACGAGCAGTACTTC
cdr3_aa: CASSRQEGTYEQYF

v_call: TRBV12-3/TRBV12-4
clone_size: -
d_call: TRBD2
j_call: TRBJ2-3
cdr3_nt: TGTGCCAGTTCTAGCGGGGGGGCCCCAGATACGCAGTATTTT
cdr3_aa: CASSSGGAPDTQYF